These 17 T cell receptor beta chains came from one sample sequenced in a study of CD8 T cells in Susac syndrome. RNA, at roughly 0.45 to 1 ug, was reverse transcribed with random hexamers. MiXCR was run by TCRdb on the immunoSEQ multiplex PCR reads, yielding one entry per CDR3 protein. The sample contains about 120,000 distinct CDR3 sequences, 92% of which appear only once. The sequencing sample was made of CD4+ T cells from PBMCs. The receptors shown here come from a human donor in good health.

This clonotype was counted once. The rearrangement joins TRBV7-2 to TRBJ1-1, with D tentatively TRBD1 (5 bases). Trimming stripped 7 bases from V and 4 bases from J, with 13 bases between. From germline, CDR1 is SGHTA and CDR2 FQGNSA. This CDR3 comprises 13 residues. The DNA of the CDR3 is TGTGCCAGCACCCGAAGGGGAGGCACTGAAGCTTTCTTT. Protein sequence: CASTRRGGTEAFF.

This chain links TRBV5-1 with TRBJ2-3, with D perhaps matching TRBD2 (6 bases). Between the trimmed V and J ends, which lost 6 bases and 5 bases, there was a span of 28 bases. This CDR3 is 18 amino acids long. Germline V gene lookup returns CDR1 SGHRS and CDR2 YFSETQ. The chain's CDR3 is CASNYRGTQTPREDTQYF. The CDR3 DNA sequence: TGCGCCAGCAACTACCGAGGGACTCAAACCCCCCGCGAAGATACGCAGTATTTT. Full variable domain (outside the CDR3, taken from reference TRBV5-1 and TRBJ2-3): KAGVTQTPRYLIKTRGQQVTLSCSPISGHRSVSWYQQTPGQGLQFLFEYFSETQRNKGNFPGRFSGRQFSNSRSEMNVSTLELGDSALYLCASNYRGTQTPREDTQYFGPGTRLTVL.

This clonotype was observed a single time. The chain has TRBV7-3 and TRBJ2-3; a weak D match, TRBD2 (5 bases). In germline, CDR1 is SGHTA, CDR2 FQGTGA. This CDR3 contains 14 residues. V was pared by 5 bases and J by 4 bases, with 13 bases between. Here the CDR3 reads CASSPRGRSDTQYF. CDR3 in DNA: TGTGCCAGCAGCCCCAGAGGGAGATCAGATACGCAGTATTTT.

J is TRBJ2-7 and V is TRBV7-2, with 8 bases matching TRBD2. Germline V gene data show CDR1 as SGHTA and CDR2 as FQGNSA. The CDR3 spans 15 residues. The V gene end was trimmed by 5 bases and the J gene end by 2 bases; junction bases not matched to a gene: 8. This CDR3 is CASSPESGGTYEQYF. The CDR3 coding sequence is TGTGCCAGCAGCCCTGAGTCGGGGGGGACCTACGAGCAGTACTTC.

This chain joins TRBV29-1 and TRBJ2-1; D uncertain. CDR1 is SQVTM and CDR2 is ANQGSEA in the germline V gene. The ends were cut back, 0 bases at V and 8 bases at J, with 11 bases in the middle. The CDR3 covers 13 residues. CDR3 sequence: CSVEDRYRDEQFF. The CDR3 coding sequence is TGCAGCGTTGAAGATCGCTACCGGGATGAGCAGTTCTTC.

The chain combines TRBV28 with TRBJ2-4; 8 nucleotides agree with TRBD1. The CDR3 loop spans 12 amino acids. Trimming cost V 10 bases and J 14 bases; bases outside gene matches: 13. CDR1 MDHEN and CDR2 SYDVKM come from the germline V gene. This CDR3 reads CATSPYRGTEYF. CDR3 sequence (DNA): TGTGCCACCAGCCCGTACAGGGGGACCGAGTACTTC.

The rearrangement joins TRBV19 to TRBJ2-7, with D possibly being TRBD1 (6 bases). With 8 bases removed from V and 3 bases from J, the gap between germline ends came to 14 bases. CDR3 size: 13 residues. Germline CDR1 is LNHDA and CDR2 is SQIVND (reference sequence). CDR3 bases: TGTGCCAGTCGCCAGGACAGAGACTACGAGCAGTACTTC. Translation gives CASRQDRDYEQYF.

The chain employs TRBV6-2 or TRBV6-3 and TRBJ1-5; D is unclear. The CDR3 spans 11 residues. The germline V gene encodes CDR1 MNHEY and CDR2 SVGEGT. The V end lost 6 bases, the J end lost 7 bases, and 7 bases lay between the germline ends. The DNA of the CDR3 is TGTGCCAGCAGCCAAGGGCAGCCCCAGCATTTT. Translating gives CASSQGQPQHF.

CDR3 in amino acids: CASSQGGRGNYGYTF. DNA of the CDR3: TGTGCCAGCAGCCAAGGGGGCAGGGGGAACTATGGCTACACCTTC. The chain carries TRBV3-1 and TRBJ1-2; TRBD1 aligns across 7 bases. V shed 1 base, J shed 2 bases, and the junction held 4 bases outside the gene matches. CDR1 is LGHDT and CDR2 is YNNKEL in the germline V gene (reference sequence). This CDR3 has 15 amino acids.

The V and J genes are TRBV4-3 and TRBJ2-2; TRBD2 agrees at 12 bases. With 0 bases clipped from V and 4 bases from J, the junction kept 9 bases outside the gene matches. CDR3 length: 19 amino acids. Germline CDR1 and CDR2: LGHNA and YSLEER. The chain's CDR3 is CASSQDRLAGDLGTGELFF. The CDR3 bases are TGCGCCAGCAGCCAAGATAGACTAGCGGGAGATCTAGGCACCGGGGAGCTGTTTTTT.

The chain couples TRBV15 to TRBJ2-1; no firm D call. The germline V gene encodes CDR1 LNHNV and CDR2 YYDKDF (reference sequence). CDR3 size: 12 residues. The ends were cut back, 0 bases at V and 9 bases at J, with 6 bases in the middle. The CDR3 is CATSREVTEQFF. The CDR3 region has the DNA TGTGCCACCAGCAGAGAAGTCACTGAGCAGTTCTTC.

The J gene is TRBJ2-1, the V gene TRBV20-1; 7 nucleotides align to TRBD2. The germline V gene has CDR1 DFQATT and CDR2 SNEGSKA (reference sequence). The CDR3 extends over 14 amino acids. The ends lost 3 bases at V and 2 bases at J; junction bases unmatched: 4. DNA for the CDR3: TGCAGTGCTAGTAGCGGGCCTACCTACAATGAGCAGTTCTTC. Protein product: CSASSGPTYNEQFF.

The V and J genes are TRBV7-2 and TRBJ1-1, with 10 nucleotides matching TRBD1. Trimming cost V 4 bases and J 1 base; bases outside gene matches: 9. Germline CDR1 reads SGHTA; CDR2 reads FQGNSA. The CDR3 length is 17 residues. The CDR3 bases are TGTGCCAGCAGCTCCCCCTGGGACAGGGGCGAGAACACTGAAGCTTTCTTT. Its translation is CASSSPWDRGENTEAFF.

The CDR3 reads CASSPRGTGSGNTIYF. CDR3 nucleotide sequence: TGTGCCAGCAGCCCTAGGGGGACAGGCTCTGGAAACACCATATATTTT. The chain links TRBV13 to TRBJ1-3; TRBD1 aligns across 8 bases. The CDR3 totals 16 residues. The germline V gene encodes CDR1 PRHDT and CDR2 FYEKMQ (reference sequence). With 5 bases clipped from V and 0 bases from J, the junction kept 6 bases outside the gene matches.

The chain recombines TRBV20-1 with TRBJ2-2; D perhaps matches TRBD2 (6 bases). The ends were cut back, 0 bases at V and 6 bases at J, with 11 bases in the middle. CDR3 length: 14 residues. Germline CDR1 is DFQATT and CDR2 is SNEGSKA (reference sequence). DNA of the CDR3: TGCAGTGCTAGAGATGCGACTAGAGCCGGGGAGCTGTTTTTT. Translated, it gives CSARDATRAGELFF.

CDR3 in DNA: TGTGCCAGCAGCCAAGATGCGGGCCAGCTGGGTGAAGCTTTCTTT. Translated: CASSQDAGQLGEAFF. The V call is TRBV14, the J call TRBJ1-1; D gene ambiguous. The CDR3 sequence is 15 residues long. The V end was cut by 0 bases, the J end by 7 bases, with 15 bases between. The germline CDR1 and CDR2 sequences are SGHDN and FVKESK. The variable domain in full, completed from reference TRBV14 and TRBJ1-1, reads EAGVTQFPSHSVIEKGQTVTLRCDPISGHDNLYWYRRVMGKEIKFLLHFVKESKQDESGMPNNRFLAERTGGTYSTLKVQPAELEDSGVYFCASSQDAGQLGEAFFGQGTRLTVV.

V gene TRBV19 combines with J gene TRBJ1-1; D uncertain. Germline lookup yields CDR1 LNHDA and CDR2 SQIVND (reference sequence). Between the trimmed V and J ends, which lost 5 bases and 3 bases, there was a span of 7 bases. This CDR3 spans 12 amino acids. In nucleotides, the CDR3 is TGTGCCAGTAGTCCCTCCTACACTGAAGCTTTCTTT. This encodes CASSPSYTEAFF.